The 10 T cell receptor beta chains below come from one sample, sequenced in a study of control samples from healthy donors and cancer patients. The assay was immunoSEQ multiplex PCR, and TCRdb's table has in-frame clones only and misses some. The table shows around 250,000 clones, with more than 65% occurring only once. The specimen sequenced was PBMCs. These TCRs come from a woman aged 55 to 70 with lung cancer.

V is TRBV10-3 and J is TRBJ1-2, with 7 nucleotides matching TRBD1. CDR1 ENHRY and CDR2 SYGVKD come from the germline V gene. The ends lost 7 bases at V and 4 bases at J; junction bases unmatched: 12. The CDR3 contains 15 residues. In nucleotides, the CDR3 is TGTGCCATCACCCCCACATTGACAGGGTCCTATGGCTACACCTTC. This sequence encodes CAITPTLTGSYGYTF.

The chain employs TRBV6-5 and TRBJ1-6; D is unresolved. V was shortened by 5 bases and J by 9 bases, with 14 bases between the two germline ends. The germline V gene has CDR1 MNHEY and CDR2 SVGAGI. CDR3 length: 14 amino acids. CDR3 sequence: CASSHHVVTSPLHF. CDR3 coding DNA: TGTGCCAGCAGTCATCACGTGGTAACTTCACCCCTCCACTTT.

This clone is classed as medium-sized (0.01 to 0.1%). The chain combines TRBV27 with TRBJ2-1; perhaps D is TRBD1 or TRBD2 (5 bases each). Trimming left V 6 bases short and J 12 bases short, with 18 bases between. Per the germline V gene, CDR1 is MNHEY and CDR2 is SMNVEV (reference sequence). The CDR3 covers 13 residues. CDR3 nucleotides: TGTGCCAGCAGCCCTGAGGGGAGTTTAGGGCAGTTCTTC. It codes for CASSPEGSLGQFF.

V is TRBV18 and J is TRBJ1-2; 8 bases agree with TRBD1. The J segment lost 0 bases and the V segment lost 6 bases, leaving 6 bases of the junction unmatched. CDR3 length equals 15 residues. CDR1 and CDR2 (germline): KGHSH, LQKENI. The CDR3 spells CASSSGGRANYGYTF. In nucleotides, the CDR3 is TGTGCCAGCTCTTCAGGGGGCAGAGCTAACTATGGCTACACCTTC. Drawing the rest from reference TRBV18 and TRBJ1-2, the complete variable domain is NAGVMQNPRHLVRRRGQEARLRCSPMKGHSHVYWYRQLPEEGLKFMVYLQKENIIDESGMPKERFSAEFPKEGPSILRIQQVVRGDSAAYFCASSSGGRANYGYTFGSGTRLTVV.

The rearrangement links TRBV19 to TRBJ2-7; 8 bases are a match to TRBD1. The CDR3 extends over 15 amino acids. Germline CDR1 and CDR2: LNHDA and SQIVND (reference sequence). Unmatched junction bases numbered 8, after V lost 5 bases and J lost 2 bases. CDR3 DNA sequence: TGTGCCAGTAGTTTGACAGGGGTCGGGGCCTACGAGCAGTACTTC. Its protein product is CASSLTGVGAYEQYF.

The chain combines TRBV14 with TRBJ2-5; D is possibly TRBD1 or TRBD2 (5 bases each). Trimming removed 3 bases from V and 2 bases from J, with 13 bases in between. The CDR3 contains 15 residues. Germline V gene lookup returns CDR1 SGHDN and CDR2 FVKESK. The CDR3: CASSQPEGIQETQYF. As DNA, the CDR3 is TGTGCCAGCAGCCAGCCCGAGGGGATTCAAGAGACCCAGTACTTC. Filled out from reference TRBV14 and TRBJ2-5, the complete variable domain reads EAGVTQFPSHSVIEKGQTVTLRCDPISGHDNLYWYRRVMGKEIKFLLHFVKESKQDESGMPNNRFLAERTGGTYSTLKVQPAELEDSGVYFCASSQPEGIQETQYFGPGTRLLVL.

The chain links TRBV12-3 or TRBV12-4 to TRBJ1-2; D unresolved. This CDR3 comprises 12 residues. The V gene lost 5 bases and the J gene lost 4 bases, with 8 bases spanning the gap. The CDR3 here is CASSLSFYGYTF. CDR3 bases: TGTGCCAGCAGTCTCAGTTTCTATGGCTACACCTTC.

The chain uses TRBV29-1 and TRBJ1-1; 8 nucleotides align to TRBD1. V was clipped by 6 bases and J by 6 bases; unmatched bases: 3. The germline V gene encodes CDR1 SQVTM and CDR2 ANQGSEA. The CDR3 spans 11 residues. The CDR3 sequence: CSVDRGPEAFF. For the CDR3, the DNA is TGCAGCGTAGACAGGGGACCTGAAGCTTTCTTT.

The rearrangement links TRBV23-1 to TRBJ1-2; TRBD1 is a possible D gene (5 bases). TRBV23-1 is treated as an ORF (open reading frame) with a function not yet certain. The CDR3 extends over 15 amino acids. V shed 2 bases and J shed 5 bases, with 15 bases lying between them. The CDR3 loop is CASSQALPGLYGYTF. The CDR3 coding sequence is TGCGCCAGCAGTCAAGCCCTTCCAGGGCTGTATGGCTACACCTTC.

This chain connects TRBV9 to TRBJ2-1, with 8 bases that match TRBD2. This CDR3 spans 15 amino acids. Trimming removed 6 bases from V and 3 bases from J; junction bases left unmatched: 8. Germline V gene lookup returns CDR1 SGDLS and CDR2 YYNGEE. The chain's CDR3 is CASTPAGRDYNEQFF. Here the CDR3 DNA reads TGTGCCAGCACCCCCGCCGGGAGGGACTACAATGAGCAGTTCTTC.